This T cell receptor beta chain was recorded in a study of blood T cells in healthy people across ages (dated by TCRdb to between 2015 and 2017). With respect to the entire study: In model experiments, roughly one uniquely barcoded TCR beta cDNA molecule per two T cells was captured by template switching. The study analyzed two additional independent replicas of 1 million unique cDNA reads from the same blood draw for two donors, one aged 18 to 29 and one aged 80 or older. To track age-related changes in TCR beta repertoire diversity, the study relied on deep sequencing normalized with unique cDNA molecular identifiers. Donors of different ages were randomly distributed across sequencing lanes to avoid experimental bias. The donors were divided into four age groups: young (average roughly 17 years), middle-aged (about 40), aged (about 62) and long-lived (82).

From cysteine to phenylalanine, the CDR3 is 15 amino acids long. Here the CDR3 DNA is all that survives: 45 bases in frame from base 1. The CDR1 and CDR2 encoded by the germline V gene (reference sequence) are SSHAT and FNYEAQ. Receptor amplification or capture employed 5' RACE. Sequencing relied on an Illumina HiSeq 2500. A second roughly 7 to 12 cycle PCR used a sample-barcoded 5' primer and a J-beta primer mix. Each TCR beta cDNA molecule received a unique molecular identifier from a template-switch 5' adaptor carrying 12 random nucleotides. At least 3 million CDR3-containing paired-end reads were obtained from each sample. First-strand cDNA was synthesized from all RNA with the Mint cDNA synthesis kit, primed by a TRBC-specific oligonucleotide. Following uracil-DNA glycosylase treatment, all cDNA underwent a first 18-cycle PCR with the universal primers M1SS and BC2_uni_R. Under the source paper's analysis protocol: For normalization, 1 million high-quality reads were randomly selected from each sample, with every read carrying a distinct molecular identifier. Instead of being binned into consensus sequences, reads that shared molecular identifiers were thrown out. MiTCR, run with a Q25 quality threshold and the strictest error-elimination algorithm, handled CDR3 identification, clonotype clustering and error correction. Lower-bound total TCR beta diversity was estimated with a nonparametric unseen species model using Euler transformation. Using fastp at Q25 and MiXCR, TCRdb reprocessed the public reads and kept productive beta chains. Identical CDR3 protein sequences are pooled into one entry, listed with their most common genes and DNA. The V and J calls reflect TCRdb's pipeline rather than the authors' work. The sample data list about 1.7 million distinct CDR3 sequences, and roughly 28% of these were observed just once. The ten largest clones take up 7.7% of the sample.

Systemically healthy Caucasian individuals from Russia, approximately 39 in total and aged roughly 6 to 100 years, were included as donors. Approximately 10 milliliters of peripheral blood were collected from each donor into EDTA-treated Vacutainer tubes. PBMCs were isolated by Ficoll-Paque density-gradient centrifugation, with at least 6 million obtained per sample. Trizol reagent was used to extract total RNA from the PBMCs, yielding at least 6 micrograms per sample. For every donor, an aliquot of PBMCs went through flow cytometry to measure the percentages of naive CD45RAhigh/CD27high T cells. Findings and caveats that apply to the study as a whole: Conclusive comparison of naive and antigen-experienced compartments was prevented by the profiling of bulk unsorted PBMCs. The percentage of naive T cells measured by flow cytometry correlated strongly with observed TCR beta diversity. Observed TCR beta diversity per million T cells fell roughly linearly with age, and a significant reduction was already apparent by age around 40. Estimates of total diversity based on one million sequenced T cells were regarded as lower bounds and as underestimates. The CMV infection status of donors was not known, potentially confounding age-related changes in expanded clonotypes. The long-lived group showed more naive CD4+ T cells, fewer expanded clones and increased TCR diversity than the aged group, suggesting age selection.

Worth noting for this clonotype: Its antigen is still unknown. One end of the junction varies from germline; a read error may be responsible.

The sequenced material came from blood. This sequence uses TRBV7-7 and TRBJ2-5, with 11 junctional bases fitting TRBD2. This clonotype was sampled from a woman aged 30 to 39 in good health. The DNA sequence reads TGTGCTAGCAGCTACACTAGCGGGAGTACTGAGACCCAGTACTTC. Translation gives CASSYTSGSTETQYF. Where the CDR3 stops, the reference TRBV7-7 and TRBJ2-5 genes take over; the full variable domain is GAGVSQSPRYKVTKRGQDVTLRCDPISSHATLYWYQQALGQGPEFLTYFNYEAQPDKSGLPSDRFSAERPEGSISTLTIQRTEQRDSAMYRCASSYTSGSTETQYFGPGTRLLVL.